A single T cell receptor beta chain is shown here with its context. Its specificity is not known. The data were taken from a study of cytomegalovirus exposure and HLA in healthy donors. General study results and limits: It was assumed in the presence/absence analyses that sequencing depth was roughly uniform across donors. The classifier was said to identify cytomegalovirus status with high specificity and sensitivity. A further, later analysis showed that HLA-associated TCR beta chains (compared with equally common others) were more clonally expanded. A link between a missense DCLRE1C variant and TCR beta V- and J-gene trimming emerged from a later analysis.

The germline V gene encodes CDR1 SGHAT and CDR2 FQNNGV. The CDR3 extends over 17 amino acids. The V segment lost 2 bases and the J segment 1 base; nucleotides outside the gene matches: 5. PCR was performed using 60 Vbeta and 13 Jbeta primers. Method: immunoSEQ multiplex PCR; TCRdb's copy keeps in-frame clones and lacks some. The repertoire holds about 150,000 clones, with around 85% as singletons. The sequencing input was PBMCs. The chain recombines TRBV11-2 with TRBJ2-2; 9 bases match TRBD2. The sequence was collected from a woman aged 30 to 39 in good health and CMV-seronegative. The chain's CDR3 is CASSLIPSGVNTGELFF. The CDR3 DNA sequence: TGTGCCAGCAGCTTAATTCCTAGCGGGGTGAACACCGGGGAGCTGTTTTTT.